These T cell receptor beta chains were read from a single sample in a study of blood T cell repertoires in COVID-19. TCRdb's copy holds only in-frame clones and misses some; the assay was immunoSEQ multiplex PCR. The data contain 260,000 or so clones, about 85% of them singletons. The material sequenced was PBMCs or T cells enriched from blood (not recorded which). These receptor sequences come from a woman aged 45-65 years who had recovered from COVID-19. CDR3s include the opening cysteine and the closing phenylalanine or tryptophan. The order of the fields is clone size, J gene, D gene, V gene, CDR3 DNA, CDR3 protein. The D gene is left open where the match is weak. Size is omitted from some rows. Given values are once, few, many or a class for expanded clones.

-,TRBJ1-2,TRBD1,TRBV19,TGTGCCAGTAGGGGACAGTGGGGCTACACCTTC,CASRGQWGYTF
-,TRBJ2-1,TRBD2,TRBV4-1,TGCGCCAGCAGCCCCGGGGACTACCACAATGAGCAGTTCTTC,CASSPGDYHNEQFF
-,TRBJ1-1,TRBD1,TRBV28,TGTGCCAGCACTGAAGGGGGCGCTTCTGACACTGAAGCTTTCTTT,CASTEGGASDTEAFF
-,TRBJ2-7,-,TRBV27,TGTGCCAGCAGTTTTAGGCAGGTTCGCGAGCAGTACTTC,CASSFRQVREQYF
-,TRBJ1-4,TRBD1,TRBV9,TGTGCCAGCAGCCCGGGACAGGGGCGGGAAAAACTGTTTTTT,CASSPGQGREKLFF
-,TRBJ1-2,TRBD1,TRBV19,TGTGCCAGTAGTTTCATCGGGACAGGGTTTGGCTACACCTTC,CASSFIGTGFGYTF
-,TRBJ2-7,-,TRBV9,TGTGCCAGCAGCGCGGCGGTTCACTCCTACGAGCAGTACTTC,CASSAAVHSYEQYF
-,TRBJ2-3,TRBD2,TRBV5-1,TGCGCCAGCAGCTTGGCGCCGGGGGGGCGGGATACGCAGTATTTT,CASSLAPGGRDTQYF
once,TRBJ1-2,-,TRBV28,TGTGCCACCAGCCCTGTCAGGGGTGGCTACACCTTC,CATSPVRGGYTF
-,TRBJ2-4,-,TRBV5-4,TGTGCCAGCAGCCCTTACAACATAGCCAAAAACATTCAGTACTTC,CASSPYNIAKNIQYF
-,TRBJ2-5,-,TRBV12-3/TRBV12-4,TGTGCCAGCAGTAGACACCAACAAGAGACCCAGTACTTC,CASSRHQQETQYF
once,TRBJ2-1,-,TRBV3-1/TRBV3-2,TGTGCCAGCAGCCCTGTAGGAGAGGAGCAGTTCTTC,CASSPVGEEQFF
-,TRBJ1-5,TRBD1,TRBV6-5,TGTGCCAGCAGCTCCGACAGGGGGCACAATCAGCCCCAGCATTTT,CASSSDRGHNQPQHF